Listed below are T cell receptor beta chains from one sample, sequenced in a study of blood T cell repertoires in COVID-19. Sequenced by immunoSEQ multiplex PCR; TCRdb stores in-frame clones only, minus some. The sample lists around 190,000 clones, less than 85% occurring once. The material sequenced was peripheral blood. The receptors were sampled from a human donor in a cohort sampled during active COVID-19. Each CDR3 is given with its conserved first and last residue. The order of the fields is CDR3 protein, CDR3 DNA, V gene, clone size, J gene, D gene. The D gene is left open where the match is weak. Not every row has a clone size; where given, it reads once, few, many or a size class.

CASSSGTGTNTEAFF	TGTGCCAGCAGCTCGGGGACAGGGACGAACACTGAAGCTTTCTTT	TRBV7-9	few	TRBJ1-1	TRBD1
CASSGLGAPSGYTF	TGTGCCAGCAGCGGGTTGGGGGCACCCAGTGGCTACACCTTC	TRBV9	NA	TRBJ1-2	NA
CASSHPSGGAETQYF	TGTGCCAGCAGCCACCCTAGCGGGGGGGCCGAGACCCAGTACTTC	TRBV14	NA	TRBJ2-5	TRBD2
CASSDERGSNSPLHF	TGTGCCAGCAGTGACGAACGGGGGAGCAATTCACCCCTCCACTTT	TRBV2	NA	TRBJ1-6	NA
CASSPDQGNSPLHF	TGCGCCAGCAGCCCGGACCAGGGAAATTCACCCCTCCACTTT	TRBV5-1	NA	TRBJ1-6	NA
CASSSPVLPTYEQYF	TGTGCCAGCAGTTCCCCTGTACTTCCCACCTACGAGCAGTACTTC	TRBV28	NA	TRBJ2-7	NA
CASSSTVDSDEQFF	TGCGCCAGCAGCTCGACAGTGGACAGTGATGAGCAGTTCTTC	TRBV5-1	NA	TRBJ2-1	NA
CASSPRRGDEQYF	TGTGCCAGTAGTCCCCGCAGGGGAGACGAGCAGTACTTC	TRBV19	NA	TRBJ2-7	NA
CASSLAGLGNTIYF	TGTGCCAGCAGCTTAGCGGGACTGGGAAACACCATATATTTT	TRBV7-9	NA	TRBJ1-3	NA
CASSPAGTGVWNTEAFF	TGTGCCAGTAGTCCAGCCGGTACAGGGGTCTGGAACACTGAAGCTTTCTTT	TRBV19	NA	TRBJ1-1	TRBD1
CASRSGQAYEKLFF	TGTGCCAGCAGATCGGGACAGGCATATGAAAAACTGTTTTTT	TRBV7-2	few	TRBJ1-4	TRBD1
CASSYYSTDTQYF	TGTGCCAGCAGCTATTATAGCACAGATACGCAGTATTTT	TRBV5-6	once	TRBJ2-3	NA
CASSLDRASTDTQYF	TGTGCCAGCAGCTTAGACAGGGCGTCGACAGATACGCAGTATTTT	TRBV5-4	NA	TRBJ2-3	TRBD1
CASSQDLGANTGELFF	TGTGCCAGCAGCCAAGATTTGGGCGCGAACACCGGGGAGCTGTTTTTT	TRBV3-1/TRBV3-2	NA	TRBJ2-2	NA
CASSSTGRGTGELFF	TGTGCCAGCAGCTCGACAGGTAGAGGAACCGGGGAGCTGTTTTTT	TRBV13	NA	TRBJ2-2	NA
CASSPPDIQETQYF	TGTGCCAGCAGCCCCCCGGACATCCAAGAGACCCAGTACTTC	TRBV6-5	NA	TRBJ2-5	NA
CAWSIGGLDQPQHF	TGTGCCTGGAGTATCGGGGGGCTCGATCAGCCCCAGCATTTT	TRBV30	once	TRBJ1-5	NA
CAWRRGFSYEQYF	TGTGCCTGGAGGCGAGGATTCTCCTACGAGCAGTACTTC	TRBV30	NA	TRBJ2-7	NA
CASKISLGGNGYTF	TGCGCCAGCAAGATCTCTCTGGGAGGAAATGGCTACACCTTC	TRBV5-1	NA	TRBJ1-2	NA